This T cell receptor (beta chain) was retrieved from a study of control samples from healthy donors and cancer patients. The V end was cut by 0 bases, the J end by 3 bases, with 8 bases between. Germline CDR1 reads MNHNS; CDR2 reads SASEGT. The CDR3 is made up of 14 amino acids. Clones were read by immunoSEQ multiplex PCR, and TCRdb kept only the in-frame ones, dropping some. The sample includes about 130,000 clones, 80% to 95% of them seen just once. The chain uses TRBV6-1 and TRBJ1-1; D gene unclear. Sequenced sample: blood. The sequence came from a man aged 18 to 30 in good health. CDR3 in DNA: TGTGCCAGCAGTGAAGCGTCTCAGCACACTGAAGCTTTCTTT. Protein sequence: CASSEASQHTEAFF.